The T cell receptor (beta chain) under discussion was sequenced for a study of cytomegalovirus exposure and HLA in healthy donors. For the study at large: A previous analysis identified approximately 120 million unique TCR beta sequences derived from around 200 million T cells. Study-wide results and caveats: Solely CMV serostatus was available to characterize immune exposure. A later analysis, which compared TCR beta chains of equal frequency, found the HLA-associated ones more clonally expanded.

About this clone: Its antigen is not identified.

Trimming left V 4 bases short and J 4 bases short, with 8 bases between. The CDR3 runs 13 residues. The germline V gene has CDR1 LNHNV and CDR2 YYDKDF (reference sequence). The PCR employed 60 Vbeta primers together with 13 Jbeta primers. The repertoire was sequenced with immunoSEQ multiplex PCR; TCRdb's copy has only in-frame clones and lacks some. This sample has roughly 70,000 clones; around 70% occur once, and the top ten carry 14%. The gene calls are TRBV15 and TRBJ2-4; D might be TRBD1 (6 bases). The sequence came from a male donor in good health and CMV-seropositive. Specimen: PBMCs. CDR3 sequence: CATSTGEKNIQYF. CDR3 nucleotides: TGTGCCACCAGCACAGGGGAGAAAAACATTCAGTACTTC.